These 19 T cell receptor beta chains share one sample of origin, sequenced in a study of T cell responses to AZD1222 COVID-19 vaccine. Repertoires were generated with immunoSEQ multiplex PCR, while TCRdb's copy carries only in-frame clones and drops some. The sample has 100,000 to 150,000 clones, 88% seen once; the top ten hold 3.5%. The source material was peripheral blood, sampled 28 days after the second AZD1222 dose. These receptors were obtained from an adult who received the AZD1222 COVID-19 vaccine.

V usage is TRBV12-3 or TRBV12-4 and J usage is TRBJ2-7; 8 bases agree with TRBD1. After removal of 6 bases from V and 5 bases from J, the junction contained 6 bases not matched to a gene. This CDR3 region has 13 residues. CDR3 coding DNA: TGTGCCAGCAGACAGACAGGGGTTGACGAGCAGTACTTC. Its translation: CASRQTGVDEQYF.

This chain links TRBV11-2 with TRBJ2-7; 7 bases align to TRBD1. The CDR3 runs to 13 residues. V trimming: 3 bases; J trimming: 6 bases; junction bases outside the gene matches: 5. In germline, CDR1 is SGHAT, CDR2 FQNNGV. The CDR3 is CASSFDRAAEQYF. The CDR3 DNA reads TGTGCCAGCAGCTTCGACAGGGCGGCCGAGCAGTACTTC.

This clone was recorded once. The V gene is TRBV5-1, the J gene TRBJ2-1; D not certain. The V end was cut by 3 bases, the J end by 0 bases, with 7 bases between. CDR1 SGHRS and CDR2 YFSETQ come from the germline V gene. The CDR3 is 14 amino acids. CDR3 loop: CASSSQSSYNEQFF. In DNA form, the CDR3 reads TGCGCCAGCAGCTCACAGAGCTCCTACAATGAGCAGTTCTTC. The complete variable domain, with remaining parts taken from reference TRBV5-1 and TRBJ2-1, reads KAGVTQTPRYLIKTRGQQVTLSCSPISGHRSVSWYQQTPGQGLQFLFEYFSETQRNKGNFPGRFSGRQFSNSRSEMNVSTLELGDSALYLCASSSQSSYNEQFFGPGTRLTVL.

This clone has a single count. The chain employs TRBV5-6 and TRBJ2-2; D is uncertain. Trimming pared 2 bases from V and 4 bases from J, leaving 12 bases between. From germline, CDR1 is SGHDT and CDR2 YYEEEE. There are 15 residues in the CDR3. The DNA of the CDR3 is TGTGCCAGCAGCTTTTACGGAATTGGCACCGGGGAGCTGTTTTTT. Translation: CASSFYGIGTGELFF.

The chain is built from TRBV11-2 and TRBJ2-7; tentative D call: TRBD2 (6 bases). V was pared by 2 bases and J by 3 bases, with 14 bases between. CDR1 and CDR2 from the germline V gene are SGHAT and FQNNGV. CDR3 length equals 15 residues. The chain's CDR3 is CASSLSPGERYEQYF. CDR3 bases: TGTGCCAGCAGCTTAAGTCCGGGAGAACGCTACGAGCAGTACTTC.

J is TRBJ1-3 and V is TRBV4-3, with 9 bases lining up with TRBD1. The germline gives CDR1 LGHNA, CDR2 YSLEER. The CDR3 sequence is 19 residues long. With 0 bases clipped from V and 4 bases from J, the junction kept 13 bases outside the gene matches. The CDR3 loop is CASSQDAPLGQGKGNTIYF. The CDR3 nucleotides read TGCGCCAGCAGCCAAGACGCCCCCTTGGGACAGGGTAAAGGAAACACCATATATTTT.

This rearrangement joins TRBV25-1 to TRBJ2-3; D may match TRBD1 or TRBD2 (5 bases each). Trimming took off 7 bases at V and 3 bases at J, with 14 bases between the two ends. Germline V CDR1 and CDR2: MGHDK, SYGVNS. The CDR3 has 14 amino acids. The CDR3 loop is CASTKVGATDTQYF. CDR3 sequence (DNA): TGTGCCAGCACCAAGGTCGGGGCAACAGATACGCAGTATTTT.

V usage is TRBV4-2 and J usage is TRBJ1-3; no clear D gene. CDR1 and CDR2 (germline): LGHNA, YNFKEQ. CDR3 size: 16 residues. Trimming stripped 0 bases from V and 4 bases from J, with 13 bases between. In DNA, the CDR3 is TGTGCCAGCAGCCAAGATTTGGGCTGGGCCGGAAACACCATATATTTT. Its translation: CASSQDLGWAGNTIYF.

CDR3 region: CASSYSERQGYFF. The CDR3 coding sequence is TGTGCCAGCAGTTACTCGGAGCGGCAGGGCTACTTCTTC. The gene calls are TRBV6-2 or TRBV6-3 and TRBJ2-1; the D gene could be TRBD1 or TRBD2 (5 bases each). The CDR3 totals 13 residues. Deletions cut 0 bases from V and 16 bases from J, with 16 bases between. Germline-derived CDR1 and CDR2 are MNHEY and SVGEGT.

The rearrangement joins TRBV6-1 to TRBJ2-7, with TRBD1 identical over 7 bases. J gave up 5 bases and V 2 bases, and 9 bases lay outside the gene matches. CDR3 length: 15 residues. In germline, CDR1 is MNHNS, CDR2 SASEGT. The chain's CDR3 is CASSETDRPRNEQYF. In DNA, the CDR3 is TGTGCCAGCAGTGAAACGGACAGGCCAAGGAACGAGCAGTACTTC.

The chain employs TRBV7-2 and TRBJ2-3; 12 bases are shared with TRBD2. In germline, CDR1 is SGHTA, CDR2 FQGNSA. CDR3 length: 16 residues. Trimming removed 4 bases from V and 0 bases from J; junction bases left unmatched: 2. The CDR3 sequence: CASSSGLAGSTDTQYF. CDR3 bases: TGTGCCAGCAGCTCCGGACTAGCGGGGAGCACAGATACGCAGTATTTT.

CDR3 region: CSGRGAYGYTF. The CDR3 nucleotides read TGCAGTGGTCGGGGGGCCTATGGCTACACCTTC. The chain has TRBV20-1 and TRBJ1-2; possibly TRBD1 for D (6 bases). CDR3 length equals 11 residues. Per germline, CDR1 DFQATT and CDR2 SNEGSKA (reference sequence). Trimming took 7 bases from V and 4 from J, leaving 10 bases between them.

The chain couples TRBV4-3 to TRBJ1-5, with D uncertain. V lost 0 bases and J lost 0, with 6 bases in between. This CDR3 contains 15 residues. Germline CDR1 reads LGHNA; CDR2 reads YSLEER. The CDR3 here is CASSQDRDSNQPQHF. CDR3 bases: TGCGCCAGCAGCCAAGATCGGGATAGCAATCAGCCCCAGCATTTT.

This chain connects TRBV6-4 to TRBJ1-2; a weak D match, TRBD1 (6 bases). V lost 2 bases to trimming and J lost 5 bases, with 18 bases between them. Germline CDR1 MRHNA, CDR2 SNTAGT. This CDR3 spans 16 amino acids. CDR3 residues: CASSDEAGGASYGYTF. The CDR3 nucleotides are TGTGCCAGCAGTGACGAGGCGGGGGGCGCGAGTTATGGCTACACCTTC.

J is TRBJ2-7 and V is TRBV9, with a possible D match to TRBD1 (5 bases). The V gene's germline CDR1 is SGDLS and CDR2 YYNGEE. This CDR3 is built from 16 residues. V lost 3 bases and J lost 6, with 22 bases in between. The CDR3 is CASSATPHEQVSEQYF. The CDR3, as DNA: TGTGCCAGCAGCGCCACACCCCACGAACAGGTCAGCGAGCAGTACTTC. The variable domain in full, completed from reference TRBV9 and TRBJ2-7, reads DSGVTQTPKHLITATGQRVTLRCSPRSGDLSVYWYQQSLDQGLQFLIQYYNGEERAKGNILERFSAQQFPDLHSELNLSSLELGDSALYFCASSATPHEQVSEQYFGPGTRLTVT.

This rearrangement joins TRBV30 to TRBJ1-4; TRBD1 agrees at 9 bases. From germline, CDR1 is GTSNPN and CDR2 SVGIG (reference sequence). This CDR3 is 14 amino acids long. The J segment lost 7 bases and the V segment lost 2 bases, leaving 5 bases of the junction unmatched. This CDR3 is CAWSYGQGLEKLFF. The CDR3 region has the DNA TGTGCCTGGAGTTATGGACAGGGGCTTGAAAAACTGTTTTTT.

This chain uses TRBV9 with TRBJ2-3, with D unclear. In germline, CDR1 is SGDLS, CDR2 YYNGEE. V was cut by 4 bases and J by 2 bases, with 8 bases left in between. CDR3 length equals 13 residues. The CDR3, as DNA: TGTGCCAGCAGCAATACTAACACAGATACGCAGTATTTT. Translation: CASSNTNTDTQYF.

This chain joins TRBV7-9 and TRBJ2-5, with D uncertain. The length of the CDR3 is 16 residues. The V gene's germline CDR1 is SEHNR and CDR2 FQNEAQ (reference sequence). The V end lost 0 bases, the J end lost 2 bases, and 13 bases lay between the germline ends. The CDR3 sequence is CASSLARSLGQETQYF. The CDR3 DNA follows: TGTGCCAGCAGCTTAGCGAGGAGCCTCGGGCAAGAGACCCAGTACTTC.

The sample holds one count of this clone. The chain links TRBV24-1 to TRBJ1-2; D ambiguous. Trimming took 1 base from V and 6 from J, leaving 8 bases between them. This CDR3 has 13 amino acids. Germline-derived CDR1 and CDR2 are KGHDR and SFDVKD. DNA of the CDR3: TGTGCCACCAGTGATTTCAGAGGGAATGGCTACACCTTC. It codes for CATSDFRGNGYTF.